This entry describes one T cell receptor beta chain. The antigen is not known. The data belong to a study of cytomegalovirus exposure and HLA in healthy donors. Study-level results: The classifier reportedly diagnosed cytomegalovirus status with high specificity and sensitivity.

The primer mix had 60 Vbeta and 13 Jbeta primers. The table came from immunoSEQ multiplex PCR; TCRdb's copy has only in-frame clones and leaves some out. This repertoire shows approximately 150,000 clones, around 78% found once; its top ten account for 0.9% to 1.1%. V shed 3 bases and J 1 base; nucleotides not matched to a gene: 6. The germline V gene encodes CDR1 MDHEN and CDR2 SYDVKM. CDR3 length: 15 amino acids. The chain employs TRBV28 and TRBJ2-7; 7 bases are a match to TRBD2. Material: PBMCs. The clonotype comes from a woman aged 40 to 50 in good health and CMV-seronegative. The CDR3 coding sequence is TGTGCCAGCAGTTTCTTCAGCGGGGAATCCTACGAGCAGTACTTC. The encoded protein is CASSFFSGESYEQYF.